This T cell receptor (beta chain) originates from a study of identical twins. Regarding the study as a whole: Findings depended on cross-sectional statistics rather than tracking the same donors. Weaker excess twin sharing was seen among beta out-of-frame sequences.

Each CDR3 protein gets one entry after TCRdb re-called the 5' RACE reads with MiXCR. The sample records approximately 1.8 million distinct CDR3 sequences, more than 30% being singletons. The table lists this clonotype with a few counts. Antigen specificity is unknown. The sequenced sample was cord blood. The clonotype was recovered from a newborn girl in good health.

The CDR3 here is CSASPRLRRSYGYTF. Here the CDR3 DNA reads TGCAGTGCTAGTCCCCGTTTACGACGGAGCTATGGCTACACCTTC. The gene calls are TRBV20-1 and TRBJ1-2; D is ambiguous. CDR3 length equals 15 residues. Trimming pared 3 bases from V and 4 bases from J, leaving 18 bases between. The germline CDR1 and CDR2 sequences are DFQATT and SNEGSKA (reference sequence).